The clone carrying this TCR beta chain was found a few times. What it binds is unknown. This record belongs to a study of T cell repertoires in cytomegalovirus infection. Study summary: Public TCR beta signatures provided an indication of both CMV infection and a matching HLA type. Study-wide points: HLA-C-restricted CMV clonotypes gave the most frequent clonotype in two of eight donors. Adding up the frequency of public TCR beta families identified people who carried CMV plus the relevant HLA.

V lost 1 base and J lost 3, with 12 bases in between. This CDR3 has 15 residues. CDR1 is MNHEY and CDR2 is SVGAGI in the germline V gene. TCRdb fed the reads into MiXCR, producing one record per CDR3 protein. This repertoire shows around 350,000 distinct CDR3 sequences, 15% to 20% found once; its top ten account for approximately 10%. The source of this sequence is a human donor in good health (CMV status not recorded). Some clones in this sample may be carry-over from other donors' samples. Sequences were obtained from PBMCs. The chain combines TRBV6-5 with TRBJ1-1; D is perhaps TRBD1 (5 bases). CDR3 sequence (DNA): TGTGCCAGCAGTTACTGGGAGACGGGGGACACTGAAGCTTTCTTT. Its translation: CASSYWETGDTEAFF.